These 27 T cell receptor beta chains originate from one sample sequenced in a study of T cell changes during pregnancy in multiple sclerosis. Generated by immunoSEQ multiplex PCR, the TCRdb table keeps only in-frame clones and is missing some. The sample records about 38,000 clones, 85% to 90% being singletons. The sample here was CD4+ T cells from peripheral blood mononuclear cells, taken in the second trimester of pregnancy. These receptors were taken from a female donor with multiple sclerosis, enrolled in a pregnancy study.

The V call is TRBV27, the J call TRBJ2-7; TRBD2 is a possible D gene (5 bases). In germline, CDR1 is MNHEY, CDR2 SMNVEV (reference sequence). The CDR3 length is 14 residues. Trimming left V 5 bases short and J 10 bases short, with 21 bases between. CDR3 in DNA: TGTGCCAGCAGTGCCTCGGTTCAGTTGAGCGGCCAGTACTTC. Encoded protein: CASSASVQLSGQYF.

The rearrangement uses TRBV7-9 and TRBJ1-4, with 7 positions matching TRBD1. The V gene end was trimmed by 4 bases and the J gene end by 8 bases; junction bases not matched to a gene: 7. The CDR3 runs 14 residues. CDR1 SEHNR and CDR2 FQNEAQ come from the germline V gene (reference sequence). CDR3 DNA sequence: TGTGCCAGCAGCTACACAGGGGATAGAGAAAAACTGTTTTTT. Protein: CASSYTGDREKLFF.

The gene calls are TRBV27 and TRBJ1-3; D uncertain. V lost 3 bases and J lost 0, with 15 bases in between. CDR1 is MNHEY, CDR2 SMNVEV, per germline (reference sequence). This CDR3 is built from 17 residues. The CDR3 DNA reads TGTGCCAGCAGTTTCCGCGGTCCGCAGACCTCTGGAAACACCATATATTTT. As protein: CASSFRGPQTSGNTIYF.

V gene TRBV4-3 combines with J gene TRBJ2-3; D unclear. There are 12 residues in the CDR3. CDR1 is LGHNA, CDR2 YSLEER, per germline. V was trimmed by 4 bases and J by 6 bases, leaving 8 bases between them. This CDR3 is CASSRHLDTQYF. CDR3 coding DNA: TGCGCCAGCAGCCGACATCTCGATACGCAGTATTTT.

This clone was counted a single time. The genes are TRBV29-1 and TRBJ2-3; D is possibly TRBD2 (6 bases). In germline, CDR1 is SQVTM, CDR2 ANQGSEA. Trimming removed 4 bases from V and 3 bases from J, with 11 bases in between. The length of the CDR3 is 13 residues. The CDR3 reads CSVVRGLTDTQYF. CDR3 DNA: TGCAGCGTTGTCCGGGGACTGACAGATACGCAGTATTTT.

As DNA, the CDR3 is TGTGCCAGCTCTCCTAGCGGGCTAAGCTCCTACAATGAGCAGTTCTTC. This gives the protein CASSPSGLSSYNEQFF. The rearrangement joins TRBV6-4 to TRBJ2-1, with 8 bases that match TRBD2. Losses at the gene ends were 8 bases for V and 0 bases for J; bases not matched to a gene: 9. CDR1 and CDR2 from the germline V gene are MRHNA and SNTAGT. The CDR3 runs to 16 residues.

The CDR3 DNA reads TGCGCCAGCAGCTTGGGGTTAGGACAGCCCTACGAGCAGTACTTC. Protein sequence: CASSLGLGQPYEQYF. The genes are TRBV5-1 and TRBJ2-7, with a possible D match to TRBD1 (6 bases). The CDR3 is 15 residues long. The V and J ends lost 0 bases and 2 bases respectively, with 12 bases between them. Germline CDR1 SGHRS, CDR2 YFSETQ.

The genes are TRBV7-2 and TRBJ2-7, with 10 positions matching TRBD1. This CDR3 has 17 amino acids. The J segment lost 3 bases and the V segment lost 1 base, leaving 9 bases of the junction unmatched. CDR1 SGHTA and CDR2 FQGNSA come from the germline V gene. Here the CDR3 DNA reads TGTGCCAGCAGCTTAGGTAGAGGGAGGACAGGGGGCTACGAGCAGTACTTC. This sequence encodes CASSLGRGRTGGYEQYF.

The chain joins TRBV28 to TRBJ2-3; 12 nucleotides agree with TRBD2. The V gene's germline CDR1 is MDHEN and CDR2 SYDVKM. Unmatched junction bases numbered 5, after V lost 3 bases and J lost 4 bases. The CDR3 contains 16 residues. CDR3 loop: CASSLLTSGSADTQYF. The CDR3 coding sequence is TGTGCCAGCAGTTTGTTGACTAGCGGGAGTGCAGATACGCAGTATTTT.

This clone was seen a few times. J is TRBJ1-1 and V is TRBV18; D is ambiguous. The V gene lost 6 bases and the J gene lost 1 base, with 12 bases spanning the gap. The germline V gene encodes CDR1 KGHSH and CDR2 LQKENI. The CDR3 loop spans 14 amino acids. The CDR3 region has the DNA TGTGCCAGCTCTGAGCACGAGAAGAACACTGAAGCTTTCTTT. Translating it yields CASSEHEKNTEAFF.

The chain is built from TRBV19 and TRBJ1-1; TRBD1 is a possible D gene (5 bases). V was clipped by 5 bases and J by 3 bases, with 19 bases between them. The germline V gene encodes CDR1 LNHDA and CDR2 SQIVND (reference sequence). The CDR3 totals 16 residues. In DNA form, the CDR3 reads TGTGCCAGTAGTCCGCGGCAAGCCAGGGTGGACACTGAAGCTTTCTTT. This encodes CASSPRQARVDTEAFF.

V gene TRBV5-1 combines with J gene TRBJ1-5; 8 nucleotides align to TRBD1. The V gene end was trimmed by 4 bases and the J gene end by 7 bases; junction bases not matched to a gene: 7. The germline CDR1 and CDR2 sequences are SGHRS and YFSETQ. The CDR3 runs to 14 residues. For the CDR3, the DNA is TGCGCCAGCAGCATCGGACAGGGAGGGCAGCCCCAGCATTTT. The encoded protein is CASSIGQGGQPQHF. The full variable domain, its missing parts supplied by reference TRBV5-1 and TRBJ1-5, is KAGVTQTPRYLIKTRGQQVTLSCSPISGHRSVSWYQQTPGQGLQFLFEYFSETQRNKGNFPGRFSGRQFSNSRSEMNVSTLELGDSALYLCASSIGQGGQPQHFGDGTRLSIL.

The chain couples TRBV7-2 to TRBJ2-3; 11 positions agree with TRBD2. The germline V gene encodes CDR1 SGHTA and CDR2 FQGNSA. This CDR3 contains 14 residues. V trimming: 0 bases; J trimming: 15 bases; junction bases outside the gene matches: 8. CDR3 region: CASSLALAGGQNYF. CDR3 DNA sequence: TGTGCCAGCAGCTTAGCTCTAGCGGGAGGCCAGAACTATTTT. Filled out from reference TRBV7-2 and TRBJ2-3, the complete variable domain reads GAGVSQSPSNKVTEKGKDVELRCDPISGHTALYWYRQSLGQGLEFLIYFQGNSAPDKSGLPSDRFSAERTGGSVSTLTIQRTQQEDSAVYLCASSLALAGGQNYFGPGTRLTVL.

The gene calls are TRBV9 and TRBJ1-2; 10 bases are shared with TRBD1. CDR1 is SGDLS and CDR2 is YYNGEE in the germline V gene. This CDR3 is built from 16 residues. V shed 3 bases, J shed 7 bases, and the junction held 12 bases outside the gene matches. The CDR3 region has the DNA TGTGCCAGCAGCGACGGGACAGGGGACGTGGGTGGTGGCTACACCTTC. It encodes CASSDGTGDVGGGYTF.

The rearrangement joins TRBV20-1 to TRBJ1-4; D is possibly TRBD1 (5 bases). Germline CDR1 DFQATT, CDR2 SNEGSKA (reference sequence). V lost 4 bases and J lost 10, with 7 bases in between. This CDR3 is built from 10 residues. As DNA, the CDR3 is TGCAGTGCTACGGGGGGAAAACTGTTTTTT. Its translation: CSATGGKLFF.

As DNA, the CDR3 is TGTGCCAGCAGAGAGACGGCGGACACTGAAGCTTTCTTT. This sequence encodes CASRETADTEAFF. The rearrangement uses TRBV6-4 and TRBJ1-1; no reliable D call. In germline, CDR1 is MRHNA, CDR2 SNTAGT. The CDR3 covers 13 residues. The V gene lost 6 bases and the J gene lost 3 bases, with 11 bases spanning the gap.

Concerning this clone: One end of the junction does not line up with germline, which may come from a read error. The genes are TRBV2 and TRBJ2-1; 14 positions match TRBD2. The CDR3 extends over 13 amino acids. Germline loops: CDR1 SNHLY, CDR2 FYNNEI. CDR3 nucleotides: TGTGCCAGCAGGGGACTAGCGGGAGTAGAATGGGTCTTC. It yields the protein CASRGLAGVEWVF.

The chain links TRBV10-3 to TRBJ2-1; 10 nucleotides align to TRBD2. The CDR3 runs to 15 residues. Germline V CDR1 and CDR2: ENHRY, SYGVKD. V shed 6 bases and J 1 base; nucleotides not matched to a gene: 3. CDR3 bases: TGTGCCATCAGAACGACTAGCGGGTCCTACAATGAGCAGTTCTTC. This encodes CAIRTTSGSYNEQFF.

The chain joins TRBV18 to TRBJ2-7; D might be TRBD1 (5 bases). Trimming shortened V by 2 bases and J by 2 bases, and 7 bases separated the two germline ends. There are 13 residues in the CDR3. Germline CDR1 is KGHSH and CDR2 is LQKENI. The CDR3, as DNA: TGTGCCAGCTCACCATCGACAGCCTACGAGCAGTACTTC. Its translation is CASSPSTAYEQYF. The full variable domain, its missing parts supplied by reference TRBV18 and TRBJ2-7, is NAGVMQNPRHLVRRRGQEARLRCSPMKGHSHVYWYRQLPEEGLKFMVYLQKENIIDESGMPKERFSAEFPKEGPSILRIQQVVRGDSAAYFCASSPSTAYEQYFGPGTRLTVT.

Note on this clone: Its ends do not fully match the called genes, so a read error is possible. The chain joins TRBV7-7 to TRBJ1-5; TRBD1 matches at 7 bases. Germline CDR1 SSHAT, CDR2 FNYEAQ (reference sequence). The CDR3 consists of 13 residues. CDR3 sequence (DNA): TGTGCTAGCAGCCACGGGACAGACCAACCCCAGCATTTT. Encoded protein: CASSHGTDQPQHF. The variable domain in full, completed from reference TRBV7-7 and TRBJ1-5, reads GAGVSQSPRYKVTKRGQDVTLRCDPISSHATLYWYQQALGQGPEFLTYFNYEAQPDKSGLPSDRFSAERPEGSISTLTIQRTEQRDSAMYRCASSHGTDQPQHFGDGTRLSIL.

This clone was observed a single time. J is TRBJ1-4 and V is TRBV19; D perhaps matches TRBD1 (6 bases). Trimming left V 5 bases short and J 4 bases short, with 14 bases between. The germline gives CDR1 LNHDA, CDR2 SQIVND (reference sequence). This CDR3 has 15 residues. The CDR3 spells CASSPGGRSNEKLFF. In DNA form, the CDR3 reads TGTGCCAGTAGTCCGGGGGGGCGAAGTAATGAAAAACTGTTTTTT. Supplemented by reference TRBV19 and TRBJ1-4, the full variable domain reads DGGITQSPKYLFRKEGQNVTLSCEQNLNHDAMYWYRQDPGQGLRLIYYSQIVNDFQKGDIAEGYSVSREKKESFPLTVTSAQKNPTAFYLCASSPGGRSNEKLFFGSGTQLSVL.

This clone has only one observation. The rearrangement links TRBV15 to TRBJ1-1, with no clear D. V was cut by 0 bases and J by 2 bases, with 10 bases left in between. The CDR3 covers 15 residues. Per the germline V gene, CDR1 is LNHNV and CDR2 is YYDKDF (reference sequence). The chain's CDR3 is CATSRDRRFNTEAFF. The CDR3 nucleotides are TGTGCCACCAGCAGAGATCGGAGATTTAACACTGAAGCTTTCTTT.

CDR3 nucleotide sequence: TGTGCCAGCAGCTCTACGACTCCTCGCGAGCAGTACTTC. Residues: CASSSTTPREQYF. The V and J genes are TRBV28 and TRBJ2-7; D is unresolved. CDR1 and CDR2 (germline): MDHEN, SYDVKM. V lost 6 bases and J 6 bases, leaving 15 bases between the germline ends. The CDR3 covers 13 residues.

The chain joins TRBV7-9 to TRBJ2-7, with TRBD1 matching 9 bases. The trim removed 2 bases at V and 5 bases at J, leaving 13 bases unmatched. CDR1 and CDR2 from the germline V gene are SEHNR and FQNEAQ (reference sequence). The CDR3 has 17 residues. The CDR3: CASSLPLPGQGSHEQYF. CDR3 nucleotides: TGTGCCAGCAGCTTACCTCTCCCGGGACAGGGTTCCCACGAGCAGTACTTC.

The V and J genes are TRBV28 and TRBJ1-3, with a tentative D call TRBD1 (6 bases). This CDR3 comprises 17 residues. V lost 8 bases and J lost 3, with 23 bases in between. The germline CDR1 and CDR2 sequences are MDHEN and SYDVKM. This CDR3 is CASYSPIGTMYGNTIYF. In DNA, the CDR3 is TGTGCCAGCTACTCTCCGATTGGGACAATGTATGGAAACACCATATATTTT.

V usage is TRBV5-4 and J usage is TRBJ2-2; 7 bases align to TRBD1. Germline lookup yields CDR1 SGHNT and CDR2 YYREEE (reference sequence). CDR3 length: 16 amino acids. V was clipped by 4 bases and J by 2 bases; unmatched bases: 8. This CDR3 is CASSRAGTANTGELFF. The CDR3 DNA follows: TGTGCCAGCAGCCGAGCCGGGACAGCTAACACCGGGGAGCTGTTTTTT.

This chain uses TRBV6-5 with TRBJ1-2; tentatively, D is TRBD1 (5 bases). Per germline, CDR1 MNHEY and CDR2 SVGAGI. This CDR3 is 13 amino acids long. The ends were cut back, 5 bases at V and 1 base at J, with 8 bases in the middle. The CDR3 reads CASSLTDNYGYTF. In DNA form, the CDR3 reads TGTGCCAGCAGTCTGACAGATAACTATGGCTACACCTTC.